The 2 T cell receptor beta chains given below trace back to one sample, sequenced in a study of T cell responses to AZD1222 COVID-19 vaccine. The assay was immunoSEQ multiplex PCR, and TCRdb's table has in-frame clones only and misses some. This sample yields about 39,000 clones, of which less than 95% are seen a single time; about a third belongs to the top ten. The sequences come from peripheral blood, collected 28 days after the second AZD1222 dose. These receptors all stem from an adult who received the AZD1222 COVID-19 vaccine.

V is TRBV5-4 and J is TRBJ2-3; 8 nucleotides line up with TRBD2. The germline V gene has CDR1 SGHNT and CDR2 YYREEE (reference sequence). CDR3 length equals 14 residues. The trim removed 5 bases at V and 2 bases at J, leaving 4 bases unmatched. The CDR3 DNA follows: TGTGCCAGCAGTCGGGGGGGGAACACAGATACGCAGTATTTT. It specifies CASSRGGNTDTQYF.

The J gene is TRBJ2-1, the V gene TRBV13; D might be TRBD2 (6 bases). This CDR3 is built from 15 residues. V was clipped by 7 bases and J by 0 bases, with 13 bases between them. Looked up from germline, CDR1 is PRHDT and CDR2 is FYEKMQ (reference sequence). The chain's CDR3 is CASKQTGDSYNEQFF. The CDR3 region has the DNA TGTGCCAGCAAACAGACGGGGGACTCCTACAATGAGCAGTTCTTC.